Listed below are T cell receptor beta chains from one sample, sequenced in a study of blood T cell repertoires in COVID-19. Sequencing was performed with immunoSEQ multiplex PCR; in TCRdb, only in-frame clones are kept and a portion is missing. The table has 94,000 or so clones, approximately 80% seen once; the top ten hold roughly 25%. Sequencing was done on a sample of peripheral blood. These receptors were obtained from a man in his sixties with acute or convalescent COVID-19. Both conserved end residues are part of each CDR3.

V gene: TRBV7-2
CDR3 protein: CASSFSTDTQYF

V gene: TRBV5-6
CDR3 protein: CASSPRGQNYGYTF

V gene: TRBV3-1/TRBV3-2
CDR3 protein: CASSQGGLDPNEQFF

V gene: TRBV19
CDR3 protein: CASSTRGQGGRDTEAFF

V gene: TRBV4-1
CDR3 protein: CASSQDGPGNQPQHF

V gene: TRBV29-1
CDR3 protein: CSVRENSNQPQHF

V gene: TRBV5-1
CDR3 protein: CASSLESERSGYTF

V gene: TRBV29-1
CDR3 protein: CSVVNPAGQVMRETQYF

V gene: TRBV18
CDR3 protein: CASSPGRSNQPQHF

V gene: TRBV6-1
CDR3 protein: CASSDQTSGGREQYF

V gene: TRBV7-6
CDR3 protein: CASSKETAATPGGYTF

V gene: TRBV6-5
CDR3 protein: CASSYSTGRRGYTF

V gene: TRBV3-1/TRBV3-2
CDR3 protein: CASSPLAGGPYNEQFF

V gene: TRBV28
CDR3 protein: CASSLQAGRQSEAFF

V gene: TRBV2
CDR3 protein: CASMSDRRAFF

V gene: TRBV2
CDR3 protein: CASSPTRLIGELFF

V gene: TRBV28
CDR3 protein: CASGGRDRDRGINYGYTF

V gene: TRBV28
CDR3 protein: CASNLRQGGREAFF

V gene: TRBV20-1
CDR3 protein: CSASLPLQETQYF

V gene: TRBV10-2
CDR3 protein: CASIDRQEVAFF

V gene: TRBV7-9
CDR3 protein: CASSLEGQYNEQFF

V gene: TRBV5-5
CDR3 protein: CASSLQAGTVNSPLHF

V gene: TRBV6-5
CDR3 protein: CASSYRSEPTPLHF

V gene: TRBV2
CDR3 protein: CASSEEGLVGNEQFF

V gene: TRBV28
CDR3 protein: CASNPPSISRGSLHF

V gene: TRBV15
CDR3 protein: CATRRTGPRDIQYF

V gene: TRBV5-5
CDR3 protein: CASSAQGVSGNTIYF

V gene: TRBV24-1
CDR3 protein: CATSDLAGDPYNEQFF

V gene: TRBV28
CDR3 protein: CASSTGQPYNEQFF

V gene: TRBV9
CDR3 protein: CASSVGLSNTEAFF

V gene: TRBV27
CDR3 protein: CASSDFYGYTF

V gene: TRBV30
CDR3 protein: CAWSVLSGPSGNTIYF

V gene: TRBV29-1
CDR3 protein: CSVGEGGDQPQHF

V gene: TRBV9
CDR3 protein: CASSVAGFSPTEAFF

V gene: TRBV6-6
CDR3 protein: CASTKKGQGNSPLHF

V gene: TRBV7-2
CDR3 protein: CASSLTGNQPQHF

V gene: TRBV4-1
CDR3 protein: CASSQDRSTNEKLFF

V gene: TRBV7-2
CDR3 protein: CASSSLSSGVNYNEQFF

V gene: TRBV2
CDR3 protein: CASGKGGQRGYTF

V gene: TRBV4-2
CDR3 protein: CASSQDPGWSNQPQHF

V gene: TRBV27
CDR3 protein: CASRTGTSGGLSYNEQFF